This T cell receptor (beta chain) was observed in a study of blood T cell repertoires in COVID-19 (dated by TCRdb to 2020 to 2021). Broadly, across the study: Samples covering the acute and convalescent phases of COVID-19 were provided by collaborators in the United States, Italy and Spain. Where HLA class I and class II types were available, the types were taken from metadata supplied by the sample provider, not from assay-based typing. Subjects who had been exposed to COVID-19, were actively infected with it, or had recovered from it provided the deeply sampled blood TCRbeta repertoires that made up the dataset. The samples were drawn from two sources: the first 160 participants of the ongoing ImmuneRACE study, and 950 to 1,500 subjects contributed by 6 global collaborators. The sample metadata nearly always contained a de-identified subject ID, COVID-19 status, age in years and sex. The material from the prospective study consisted of cDNA or gDNA derived from T cells, B-cell-depleted T cells, or PBMCs. A freely available public database, intended as a resource for researchers studying the immune response to SARS-CoV-2, is where the repertoires were released.

Overall study outcomes, separate from this receptor: Clinical and demographic metadata were provided uncurated, with the amount varying by source and participant.

TCRbeta CDR3 regions were amplified from genomic DNA by means of the immunoSEQ Assay, a bias-controlled multiplex PCR. Regarding the original processing steps: The number of nucleated cells in each sample was estimated from the amplification of reference gene primers within the assay. To quantify the absolute abundance of each unique TCRbeta CDR3 rearrangement, sequence reads were collapsed and filtered. Productive Simpson clonality was computed per sample as the square root of Simpson's diversity index over productive rearrangements. TCRdb re-hosts the immuneACCESS table, in-frame sequences only. Its copies lack some clones; in the studies checked, an unresolved V gene accounts for under half of them, and the cause for the rest is not known. D and trimming come from the DNA, and the V and J calls and clone size come from that table. Within this sample are about 41,000 clones, with about 86% of them counted one time only. The leading ten clones occupy under 50% of the sample.

For this clone: It lacks a known antigen. The record has no base qualities; no much larger clone is one base away.

Collaborating institutions collected whole blood in K2EDTA tubes following their own protocols. For TCRbeta analysis, collaborator samples were shipped as frozen whole blood, as isolated PBMCs, or as DNA extracted from either sample type. For CDR1 and CDR2, the germline V gene (reference sequence) lists LNHDA and SQIVND. V and J are truncated by 3 bases and 1 base respectively, leaving an intervening sequence of 9 bases. Counted from cysteine to phenylalanine, this CDR3 has 14 amino acids. This entry keeps only the CDR3 DNA: 42 bases, framed from base 1. The sequence derives from a woman of 80 years or more with active or convalescent COVID-19. Here the chain combines TRBV19 and TRBJ1-1; too little of a D gene remains to name it. Sequencing was performed on peripheral blood. The sequenced DNA is TGTGCCAGTAGTATTATTACGGGGAACACTGAAGCTTTCTTT. It codes for CASSIITGNTEAFF.